This T cell receptor (beta chain) was observed in a study of blood T cell repertoires in COVID-19. Study context: COVID-19 samples, acute and convalescent, were from the United States, Italy and Spain. Nucleic acid was either cDNA or gDNA, and it came from T cells, B-cell-depleted T cells, or PBMCs.

The CDR3 sequence is 13 residues long. V was pared by 4 bases and J by 2 bases, with 8 bases between. Germline-derived CDR1 and CDR2 are KGHDR and SFDVKD. TCRdb's table, derived via immunoSEQ multiplex PCR, lists solely in-frame clones and lacks some. The sample comprises over 40,000 clones, 90% to 95% of which are singletons, and more than 8% rests with the top ten. The specimen sequenced was peripheral blood. V is TRBV24-1 and J is TRBJ2-7; possibly TRBD1 for D (6 bases). This sequence originates from an elderly woman with acute or convalescent COVID-19. DNA of the CDR3: TGTGCCACCAGTGAAGGGACAACCTACGAGCAGTACTTC. It encodes CATSEGTTYEQYF.